Shown below are 27 T cell receptor beta chains from a single sample sequenced in a study of control samples from healthy donors and cancer patients. Measured with immunoSEQ multiplex PCR; TCRdb has only the in-frame clones, and not every one. The repertoire has about 120,000 clones, 80% to 90% of them found once; the top ten carry 9.5% to 13%. Source material: blood. The source is a man aged 30 to 45 in good health.

The V and J genes are TRBV7-8 and TRBJ2-1; D is undetermined. V lost 5 bases and J lost 7, with 6 bases in between. The CDR3 has 11 residues. Germline values: CDR1 SGHVS, CDR2 FQNEAQ. The CDR3 sequence is CASSPQNEQFF. CDR3 in DNA: TGTGCCAGCAGCCCTCAAAATGAGCAGTTCTTC.

Note on this clone: This sample also contains other DNA sequences that code for the same CDR3. The V gene is TRBV19, the J gene TRBJ2-1; D perhaps matches TRBD1 (5 bases). V lost 5 bases, J lost 8 bases, and 16 bases lay in between. The V gene's germline CDR1 is LNHDA and CDR2 SQIVND (reference sequence). The CDR3 totals 14 residues. CDR3 residues: CASSSHSGLDEQFF. CDR3 DNA sequence: TGTGCCAGTAGTTCACATTCAGGGCTTGATGAGCAGTTCTTC.

V and J are TRBV3-1 (or the pseudogene TRBV3-2) and TRBJ2-2, with D perhaps TRBD2 (6 bases). The V gene lost 4 bases and the J gene lost 5 bases, with 11 bases spanning the gap. This CDR3 has 14 residues. Germline assignment: CDR1 LGHDT and CDR2 YNNKEL (reference sequence). The chain's CDR3 is CASSPSGYTGELFF. The CDR3 region has the DNA TGTGCCAGCAGCCCAAGCGGGTATACCGGGGAGCTGTTTTTT.

The sample holds a few counts of this clone. This chain uses TRBV4-2 with TRBJ1-1; perhaps TRBD1 as D (6 bases). Per the germline V gene, CDR1 is LGHNA and CDR2 is YNFKEQ. The CDR3 is 14 amino acids. Between the trimmed V and J ends, which lost 1 base and 5 bases, there was a span of 11 bases. The chain's CDR3 is CASSQAQGLTEAFF. DNA for the CDR3: TGTGCCAGCAGCCAAGCACAGGGCTTGACTGAAGCTTTCTTT.

This chain connects TRBV27 to TRBJ1-2; the match to TRBD1 covers 9 bases. From germline, CDR1 is MNHEY and CDR2 SMNVEV (reference sequence). The trim removed 5 bases at V and 6 bases at J, leaving 13 bases unmatched. The CDR3 spans 16 residues. In DNA, the CDR3 is TGTGCCAGCAGTCCAGGGACAGGGTACGGGTCGGATGGCTACACCTTC. This translates into CASSPGTGYGSDGYTF.

V and J are TRBV7-9 and TRBJ1-2; D gene ambiguous. Trimming cost V 4 bases and J 3 bases, with 6 bases left between them. This CDR3 region has 12 residues. Germline V gene sequence: CDR1 SEHNR, CDR2 FQNEAQ (reference sequence). The DNA of the CDR3 is TGTGCCAGCAGCTCGGAGCACTATGGCTACACCTTC. Residues: CASSSEHYGYTF.

Here the CDR3 reads CASSSQTLRSGNTIYF. CDR3 coding DNA: TGCGCCAGCAGCTCACAGACACTTCGCTCTGGAAACACCATATATTTT. The chain uses TRBV5-1 and TRBJ1-3, with D unresolved. CDR3 length: 16 amino acids. The V gene lost 3 bases and the J gene lost 0 bases, with 13 bases spanning the gap. Germline loops: CDR1 SGHRS, CDR2 YFSETQ.

The V and J genes are TRBV30 and TRBJ2-3, with TRBD1 matching 9 bases. This CDR3 comprises 15 residues. Trimming cost V 1 base and J 0 bases; bases outside gene matches: 2. The germline V gene encodes CDR1 GTSNPN and CDR2 SVGIG (reference sequence). The CDR3 sequence is CAWSAQGASTDTQYF. CDR3 in DNA: TGTGCCTGGAGTGCACAGGGGGCGAGCACAGATACGCAGTATTTT.

V usage is TRBV4-2 and J usage is TRBJ2-6; no clear D. The CDR3 spans 14 residues. V lost 0 bases to trimming and J lost 6 bases, with 6 bases between them. Germline V gene data show CDR1 as LGHNA and CDR2 as YNFKEQ. This CDR3 is CASSQEQLANVLTF. The DNA of the CDR3 is TGTGCCAGCAGCCAAGAGCAGTTGGCCAACGTCCTGACTTTC.

V is TRBV6-5 and J is TRBJ1-2; D is ambiguous. Trimming removed 7 bases from V and 4 bases from J, with 13 bases in between. CDR1 is MNHEY and CDR2 is SVGAGI in the germline V gene. This CDR3 is built from 13 residues. In nucleotides, the CDR3 is TGTGCCAGCATTAGAGGACCCGGCTATGGCTACACCTTC. This sequence encodes CASIRGPGYGYTF.

The chain has TRBV18 and TRBJ1-1; D gene uncertain. This CDR3 is built from 15 residues. Per germline, CDR1 KGHSH and CDR2 LQKENI. The V gene lost 1 base and the J gene lost 1 base, with 10 bases spanning the gap. The CDR3 protein is CASSPQSNRNTEAFF. The DNA of the CDR3 is TGTGCCAGCTCACCACAGAGTAACAGGAACACTGAAGCTTTCTTT.

The CDR3 protein is CASSHTFATATNEKLFF. The CDR3 bases are TGCGCCAGCAGCCACACCTTCGCGACAGCAACTAATGAAAAACTGTTTTTT. This sequence joins TRBV4-1 and TRBJ1-4; maybe TRBD1 (5 bases). The CDR3 has 17 residues. Germline V gives CDR1 MGHRA, CDR2 YSYEKL. V dropped 3 bases and J dropped 0 bases, with 14 bases sitting between them.

The rearrangement joins TRBV5-1 to TRBJ2-7; 7 nucleotides agree with TRBD1. V was clipped by 4 bases and J by 0 bases; unmatched bases: 10. The CDR3 runs 16 residues. From germline, CDR1 is SGHRS and CDR2 YFSETQ. In DNA, the CDR3 is TGCGCCAGCAGCCTTCGACAGGGCCCGATCTCCTACGAGCAGTACTTC. Translating gives CASSLRQGPISYEQYF.

The chain is built from TRBV12-5 and TRBJ1-2; weak D call: TRBD1 (5 bases). The CDR3 has 15 residues. V lost 5 bases and J lost 3, with 16 bases in between. The germline gives CDR1 LGHNT, CDR2 FRNRAP. The CDR3 sequence: CASGRALQGDYGYTF. The CDR3 DNA is TGTGCTAGTGGTCGAGCCTTGCAGGGAGACTATGGCTACACCTTC.

This chain uses TRBV6-5 with TRBJ1-1, with D unclear. The CDR3 is made up of 13 amino acids. Per germline, CDR1 MNHEY and CDR2 SVGAGI. Trimming shortened V by 4 bases and J by 0 bases, and 6 bases separated the two germline ends. The CDR3 DNA sequence: TGTGCCAGCAGTTCCCTGATGAACACTGAAGCTTTCTTT. Protein sequence: CASSSLMNTEAFF.

This chain uses TRBV7-3 with TRBJ2-1; TRBD2 agrees at 7 bases. The CDR3 loop spans 24 amino acids. In germline, CDR1 is SGHTA, CDR2 FQGTGA. V was pared by 1 base and J by 4 bases, with 31 bases of the junction left unmatched. In nucleotides, the CDR3 is TGTGCCAGCAGCTTAAGTGCCCCGGGACTATCCATCTACCCTCGGAGTCACAAGTACAATGAGCAGTTCTTC. Its translation: CASSLSAPGLSIYPRSHKYNEQFF. The whole variable domain, remainder taken from reference TRBV7-3 and TRBJ2-1, is GAGVSQTPSNKVTEKGKYVELRCDPISGHTALYWYRQSLGQGPEFLIYFQGTGAADDSGLPNDRFFAVRPEGSVSTLKIQRTERGDSAVYLCASSLSAPGLSIYPRSHKYNEQFFGPGTRLTVL.

The CDR3 DNA reads TGTGCCAGCAGCACCGGGACCGGTCAGCCCCAGCATTTT. Translation gives CASSTGTGQPQHF. The chain joins TRBV11-3 to TRBJ1-5; TRBD1 might be the D (5 bases). CDR1 is SGHNT, CDR2 YENEEA, per germline. CDR3 length equals 13 residues. Between the trimmed V and J ends, which lost 5 bases and 6 bases, there was a span of 11 bases.

The CDR3 sequence is CAWIPGQGTDTQYF. CDR3 DNA: TGTGCCTGGATCCCGGGACAGGGCACAGATACGCAGTATTTT. The V and J genes are TRBV30 and TRBJ2-3; TRBD1 aligns across 8 bases. Trimming at V came to 4 bases and at J to 1 base, leaving 4 bases not matched to a gene. Germline V CDR1 and CDR2: GTSNPN, SVGIG (reference sequence). The CDR3 consists of 14 residues.

The V call is TRBV7-2, the J call TRBJ1-5; D remains unclear. Looked up from germline, CDR1 is SGHTA and CDR2 is FQGNSA. The CDR3 extends over 12 amino acids. V shed 5 bases and J shed 0 bases, with 2 bases lying between them. CDR3 residues: CASSISNQPQHF. The DNA for the CDR3 is TGTGCCAGCAGCATTAGCAATCAGCCCCAGCATTTT.

This clone has only one observation. The V call is TRBV11-2, the J call TRBJ1-4; D not certain. Germline assignment: CDR1 SGHAT and CDR2 FQNNGV. CDR3 length equals 13 residues. The germline V and J ends were trimmed by 0 bases and 8 bases, with 7 bases remaining between them. The CDR3 here is CASSLDLFEKLFF. CDR3 DNA: TGTGCCAGCAGCTTAGACCTTTTCGAAAAACTGTTTTTT.

The chain links TRBV5-1 to TRBJ1-1, with 8 bases identical to TRBD1. V dropped 4 bases and J dropped 4; count of bases not matched to a gene: 9. This CDR3 comprises 15 residues. Germline V gene lookup returns CDR1 SGHRS and CDR2 YFSETQ. The CDR3 sequence is CASSADRGSGTEAFF. CDR3 coding DNA: TGCGCCAGCAGCGCTGACAGGGGCAGTGGCACTGAAGCTTTCTTT.

This chain joins TRBV5-1 and TRBJ1-4; D ambiguous. CDR3 length equals 15 residues. Per germline, CDR1 SGHRS and CDR2 YFSETQ. Trimming took 3 bases from V and 3 from J, leaving 12 bases between them. CDR3 sequence: CASSSSQGANEKLFF. In DNA form, the CDR3 reads TGCGCCAGCAGCTCGTCCCAAGGAGCTAATGAAAAACTGTTTTTT. The variable domain in full, with the rest retrieved from reference TRBV5-1 and TRBJ1-4, is KAGVTQTPRYLIKTRGQQVTLSCSPISGHRSVSWYQQTPGQGLQFLFEYFSETQRNKGNFPGRFSGRQFSNSRSEMNVSTLELGDSALYLCASSSSQGANEKLFFGSGTQLSVL.

V usage is TRBV7-2 and J usage is TRBJ2-3; a weak D match, TRBD2 (5 bases). Germline V lookup: CDR1 SGHTA, CDR2 FQGNSA. With 2 bases removed from V and 10 bases from J, the gap between germline ends came to 10 bases. The CDR3 length is 12 residues. The CDR3 DNA sequence: TGTGCCAGCAGCTTACAAGCGAGGGCGCAGTATTTT. Translated, it gives CASSLQARAQYF.

The rearrangement joins TRBV5-1 to TRBJ1-5; no clear D gene. Germline lookup yields CDR1 SGHRS and CDR2 YFSETQ. This CDR3 has 17 amino acids. Trimming pared 7 bases from V and 1 base from J, leaving 21 bases between. The CDR3 region has the DNA TGCGCCAGCTCTGTCTGGCGGGGTCCAAGCAGCAATCAGCCCCAGCATTTT. Protein sequence: CASSVWRGPSSNQPQHF.

The chain has TRBV10-3 and TRBJ1-2, with 12 bases identical to TRBD1. V lost 9 bases and J lost 6; bases outside the gene matches: 14. Germline CDR1 and CDR2: ENHRY and SYGVKD. The CDR3 is 16 amino acids. The CDR3 reads CAIGVRGQGATDGYTF. CDR3 bases: TGTGCCATTGGGGTTAGGGGACAGGGGGCGACGGATGGCTACACCTTC.

This rearrangement joins TRBV5-1 to TRBJ1-6, with 7 bases fitting TRBD1. Germline values: CDR1 SGHRS, CDR2 YFSETQ. V trimming: 0 bases; J trimming: 0 bases; junction bases outside the gene matches: 6. The CDR3 runs to 18 residues. The CDR3 loop is CASSLGRDRSSYNSPLHF. The CDR3 bases are TGCGCCAGCAGCTTGGGTCGGGACAGAAGCTCCTATAATTCACCCCTCCACTTT.

The rearrangement links TRBV19 to TRBJ1-1, with 7 bases lining up with TRBD1. CDR1 and CDR2 (germline): LNHDA, SQIVND (reference sequence). V was pared by 5 bases and J by 4 bases, with 10 bases of the junction left unmatched. The CDR3 totals 15 residues. The chain's CDR3 is CASSFSPGQSTEAFF. DNA for the CDR3: TGTGCCAGTAGTTTCTCCCCGGGACAGAGCACTGAAGCTTTCTTT. The variable domain in full, with the rest retrieved from reference TRBV19 and TRBJ1-1, is DGGITQSPKYLFRKEGQNVTLSCEQNLNHDAMYWYRQDPGQGLRLIYYSQIVNDFQKGDIAEGYSVSREKKESFPLTVTSAQKNPTAFYLCASSFSPGQSTEAFFGQGTRLTVV.